One and the same sample provided the 3 T cell receptor beta chains below, sequenced in a study of blood T cell repertoires in COVID-19. Assay: immunoSEQ multiplex PCR; the TCRdb copy retains only in-frame clones and omits some. The top ten clones hold roughly 6% of a sample with around 220,000 clones, approximately 86% of them seen once. The sample consisted of PBMCs or T cells enriched from blood (not recorded which). Receptor source: a young woman with acute COVID-19.

This clone has a single count. V usage is TRBV2 and J usage is TRBJ1-2; the D gene is possibly TRBD1 (5 bases). The CDR3 runs 13 residues. V was cut by 6 bases and J by 2 bases, with 10 bases left in between. Germline CDR1 is SNHLY and CDR2 is FYNNEI. The CDR3 protein is CASRWGVNYGYTF. CDR3 nucleotide sequence: TGTGCCAGCAGATGGGGGGTGAACTATGGCTACACCTTC.

V usage is TRBV4-2 and J usage is TRBJ1-4; possibly TRBD1 for D (5 bases). V was trimmed by 1 base and J by 0 bases, leaving 21 bases between them. In germline, CDR1 is LGHNA, CDR2 YNFKEQ. The CDR3 loop spans 20 amino acids. CDR3 DNA: TGTGCCAGCAGCCAAGGCGCAGGACAACCACCCGCTGCAACTAATGAAAAACTGTTTTTT. As protein: CASSQGAGQPPAATNEKLFF.

The chain joins TRBV7-9 to TRBJ1-1; no clear D. The germline CDR1 and CDR2 sequences are SEHNR and FQNEAQ (reference sequence). CDR3 length: 12 residues. V was pared by 5 bases and J by 6 bases, with 10 bases between. The CDR3 protein is CASSPVLAEAFF. In DNA form, the CDR3 reads TGTGCCAGCAGCCCGGTGCTTGCTGAAGCTTTCTTT.